This T cell receptor (beta chain) was identified in a study of T cells after posttransplantation cyclophosphamide. This CDR3 has 13 amino acids. Per germline, CDR1 ENHRY and CDR2 SYGVKD. General observations from the study: Later post-transplant blood repertoires were often dominated by donor CD8+ memory clones.

The data were produced by immunoSEQ multiplex PCR, yet TCRdb's version contains in-frame clones alone and is incomplete. The profile shows some 20,000 clones, roughly 98% of them singletons. The naive gate required viable CD3+CD4+ or CD3+CD8+ cells with CCR7+CD45RA+CD45RO-CD95-CD27+CD28+ phenotype. Points on this clone: The antigen remains unidentified.

This receptor was identified in a man aged 40-55 years in good health, CMV-negative, and a related stem cell transplant donor. The sequenced material came from naive CD4+ T cells sorted from PBMCs. The chain joins TRBV10-3 to TRBJ2-5, with TRBD2 as a possible D gene (6 bases). The end of the DNA aligns better with TRBJ2-7, so the J call may be wrong. CDR3 in DNA: TGTGCCATCAGGGAGGGGCCATCTCACGAGCAGTACTTC. It yields the protein CAIREGPSHEQYF.